The 31 T cell receptor beta chains below were found in one sample sequenced in a study of cytomegalovirus exposure and HLA in healthy donors. The PCR employed 60 Vbeta primers together with 13 Jbeta primers. TCRdb keeps only in-frame clones here, not all; method: immunoSEQ multiplex PCR. The sample carries 100,000 or so clones, 65% to 80% recorded once. Sequenced sample: PBMCs. The receptors shown here come from a man aged 35-49 years in good health and CMV-seropositive.

A single count supports this clone. This chain links TRBV27 with TRBJ2-7; 12 positions agree with TRBD2. V shed 3 bases, J shed 2 bases, and the junction held 8 bases outside the gene matches. Germline V gives CDR1 MNHEY, CDR2 SMNVEV (reference sequence). CDR3 length: 17 amino acids. The CDR3 DNA reads as TGTGCCAGCAGTTTTGTCGTTGGACTAGCGGGGACCTACGAGCAGTACTTC. Protein sequence: CASSFVVGLAGTYEQYF.

With regard to this clone: The identical CDR3 is also encoded by other nucleotide sequences in the sample. This rearrangement joins TRBV21-1 to TRBJ1-1; the table's D call TRBD1 went unverified against the DNA. TRBV21-1 is labeled a pseudogene. This CDR3 is built from 11 residues. CDR3 coding DNA: TGTGCCAGCAGCCAGGCCACTGAAGCTTTCTTT. As protein: CASSQATEAFF.

This clone was recorded a few times. V is TRBV5-5 and J is TRBJ2-7; D not certain. Germline V CDR1 and CDR2: SGHKS, YYEKEE (reference sequence). Deletions cut 0 bases from V and 2 bases from J, with 9 bases between. The CDR3 has 14 amino acids. This CDR3 reads CASSLDLRPYEQYF. The CDR3 coding sequence is TGTGCCAGCAGCTTGGACCTGCGCCCCTACGAGCAGTACTTC.

CDR3: CASSLARGNEQFF. The CDR3 bases are TGTGCCAGCAGCTTAGCCCGGGGCAATGAGCAGTTCTTC. The J gene is TRBJ2-1, the V gene TRBV7-2, with a tentative D call TRBD2 (5 bases). The germline V and J ends were trimmed by 0 bases and 6 bases, with 6 bases remaining between them. This CDR3 has 13 residues. Germline CDR1 is SGHTA and CDR2 is FQGNSA.

This clone was observed a few times. The chain uses TRBV25-1 and TRBJ2-1, with D tentatively TRBD1 (5 bases). V was trimmed by 3 bases and J by 0 bases, leaving 9 bases between them. CDR1 MGHDK and CDR2 SYGVNS come from the germline V gene. This CDR3 has 15 residues. CDR3 coding DNA: TGTGCCAGCAGTGAGGCAGGGATCTCCTACAATGAGCAGTTCTTC. The encoded protein is CASSEAGISYNEQFF. The complete variable domain, with remaining parts taken from reference TRBV25-1 and TRBJ2-1, reads EADIYQTPRYLVIGTGKKITLECSQTMGHDKMYWYQQDPGMELHLIHYSYGVNSTEKGDLSSESTVSRIRTEHFPLTLESARPSHTSQYLCASSEAGISYNEQFFGPGTRLTVL.

The chain has TRBV2 and TRBJ1-2, with TRBD1 matching over 7 bases. This CDR3 is built from 15 residues. V lost 6 bases to trimming and J lost 4 bases; unmatched junction nucleotides: 11. Per the germline V gene, CDR1 is SNHLY and CDR2 is FYNNEI. CDR3 nucleotide sequence: TGTGCCAGCAGCCGGGGACAGCATTTTCTCTATGGCTACACCTTC. Translated: CASSRGQHFLYGYTF.

The chain is built from TRBV29-1 and TRBJ1-1, with no clear D. This CDR3 comprises 13 residues. Germline V gives CDR1 SQVTM, CDR2 ANQGSEA. The V end was cut by 6 bases, the J end by 0 bases, with 11 bases between. In DNA, the CDR3 is TGCAGCGTGGCCACAGCAATGAACACTGAAGCTTTCTTT. Protein: CSVATAMNTEAFF.

J is TRBJ1-4 and V is TRBV2; the match to TRBD1 covers 7 bases. Germline V gives CDR1 SNHLY, CDR2 FYNNEI. The ends lost 6 bases at V and 8 bases at J; junction bases unmatched: 9. This CDR3 region has 14 residues. The chain's CDR3 is CASRLNQGDEKLFF. The CDR3, as DNA: TGTGCCAGCAGATTAAACCAGGGGGACGAAAAACTGTTTTTT.

V is TRBV7-9 and J is TRBJ1-2; 7 positions agree with TRBD1. Germline V gene data show CDR1 as SEHNR and CDR2 as FQNEAQ (reference sequence). J gave up 4 bases and V 6 bases, and 17 bases lay outside the gene matches. The length of the CDR3 is 17 residues. The CDR3 sequence is CASRGGGTAALGYGYTF. The CDR3 nucleotides read TGTGCCAGCAGGGGCGGCGGGACAGCCGCTTTGGGCTATGGCTACACCTTC.

V gene TRBV7-9 combines with J gene TRBJ1-6; 7 bases match TRBD1. Germline trimming cut 1 base from V and 9 bases from J; bases unmatched to any gene: 3. Germline V gene sequence: CDR1 SEHNR, CDR2 FQNEAQ (reference sequence). The CDR3 consists of 14 residues. As DNA, the CDR3 is TGTGCCAGCAGCTTAGGGGACAGTTTTTCACCCCTCCACTTT. This codes for CASSLGDSFSPLHF.

In its sample, this clone was seen a few times. The V gene is TRBV28, the J gene TRBJ2-1; 9 bases are shared with TRBD2. The CDR3 totals 16 residues. Germline values: CDR1 MDHEN, CDR2 SYDVKM. Unmatched junction bases numbered 8, after V lost 2 bases and J lost 6 bases. CDR3 sequence reads: CASSLLLRGGFNEQFF. For the CDR3, the DNA is TGTGCCAGCAGTTTACTGCTGCGGGGGGGATTCAATGAGCAGTTCTTC. The full variable domain, in which reference TRBV28 and TRBJ2-1 provide the parts outside the CDR3, is DVKVTQSSRYLVKRTGEKVFLECVQDMDHENMFWYRQDPGLGLRLIYFSYDVKMKEKGDIPEGYSVSREKKERFSLILESASTNQTSMYLCASSLLLRGGFNEQFFGPGTRLTVL.

V gene TRBV28 combines with J gene TRBJ2-7, with a possible D match to TRBD1 (5 bases). This CDR3 contains 13 residues. Germline CDR1 is MDHEN and CDR2 is SYDVKM. Trimming removed 2 bases from V and 4 bases from J, with 9 bases in between. The CDR3 sequence is CASSLRGFYEQYF. The DNA of the CDR3 is TGTGCCAGCAGTTTAAGGGGTTTTTACGAGCAGTACTTC.

This rearrangement joins TRBV4-1 to TRBJ2-1; 7 bases agree with TRBD1. Trimming cost V 1 base and J 0 bases; bases outside gene matches: 9. CDR1 is MGHRA and CDR2 is YSYEKL in the germline V gene. There are 18 residues in the CDR3. CDR3 bases: TGCGCCAGCAGCCAAGCCGGACAGGCGAGGAGCTCCTACAATGAGCAGTTCTTC. Its translation is CASSQAGQARSSYNEQFF.

The chain combines TRBV19 with TRBJ2-3; 7 positions match TRBD1. The V gene end was trimmed by 4 bases and the J gene end by 0 bases; junction bases not matched to a gene: 7. The germline V gene has CDR1 LNHDA and CDR2 SQIVND (reference sequence). CDR3 size: 16 residues. The CDR3 reads CASSNEGALSTDTQYF. In DNA form, the CDR3 reads TGTGCCAGTAGTAACGAGGGGGCATTAAGCACAGATACGCAGTATTTT.

The rearrangement uses TRBV7-2 and TRBJ1-6; 9 bases align to TRBD1. Germline V gene data show CDR1 as SGHTA and CDR2 as FQGNSA. V lost 1 base and J lost 6; bases outside the gene matches: 1. CDR3 size: 15 residues. CDR3 coding DNA: TGTGCCAGCAGCTTAGAGACAGGGGGTAATTCACCCCTCCACTTT. Protein product: CASSLETGGNSPLHF.

This clone was seen more than once but under ten times. V gene TRBV5-6 combines with J gene TRBJ1-1, with 10 bases matching TRBD1. CDR1 and CDR2 (germline): SGHDT, YYEEEE. CDR3 size: 16 residues. V shed 5 bases, J shed 1 base, and the junction held 8 bases outside the gene matches. The CDR3 loop reads CASRRRQGAWNTEAFF. For the CDR3, the DNA is TGTGCCAGCAGACGAAGACAGGGGGCGTGGAACACTGAAGCTTTCTTT.

This clone was observed a handful of times. The rearrangement links TRBV6-1 to TRBJ1-4, with no clear D. This CDR3 spans 14 amino acids. Germline values: CDR1 MNHNS, CDR2 SASEGT. Trimming removed 1 base at V and 8 bases at J, with 11 bases between. The CDR3 region is CASSEGQPNEKLFF. CDR3 in DNA: TGTGCCAGCAGTGAAGGGCAACCAAACGAAAAACTGTTTTTT.

The rearrangement joins TRBV29-1 to TRBJ1-1; weak D call: TRBD1 (6 bases). Trimming took 4 bases from V and 3 from J, leaving 18 bases between them. CDR1 SQVTM and CDR2 ANQGSEA come from the germline V gene. This CDR3 is built from 15 residues. CDR3 residues: CSVGGHAVGDTEAFF. The CDR3 DNA reads TGCAGCGTTGGGGGACACGCGGTAGGGGACACTGAAGCTTTCTTT. The full variable domain, with the rest looked up from reference TRBV29-1 and TRBJ1-1, is SAVISQKPSRDICQRGTSLTIQCQVDSQVTMMFWYRQQPGQSLTLIATANQGSEATYESGFVIDKFPISRPNLTFSTLTVSNMSPEDSSIYLCSVGGHAVGDTEAFFGQGTRLTVV.

The rearrangement links TRBV5-4 to TRBJ1-6, with a weak D call TRBD1 (6 bases). Trimming stripped 0 bases from V and 9 bases from J, with 13 bases between. This CDR3 is 15 amino acids long. Germline loops: CDR1 SGHNT, CDR2 YYREEE (reference sequence). This chain's CDR3 is CASSLDHRAGSPLHF. The CDR3 DNA reads as TGTGCCAGCAGCTTGGACCACAGGGCTGGTTCACCCCTCCACTTT.

The table lists this clone with many counts. The V call is TRBV7-9, the J call TRBJ2-5; perhaps TRBD1 as D (5 bases). Trimming shortened V by 5 bases and J by 6 bases, and 19 bases separated the two germline ends. CDR3 size: 15 residues. The germline V gene encodes CDR1 SEHNR and CDR2 FQNEAQ (reference sequence). CDR3 bases: TGTGCCAGCAGCCCAGTACAGGTATCGGGCCAGACCCAGTACTTC. It is translated as CASSPVQVSGQTQYF. The whole variable domain, filled in from reference TRBV7-9 and TRBJ2-5, reads DTGVSQNPRHKITKRGQNVTFRCDPISEHNRLYWYRQTLGQGPEFLTYFQNEAQLEKSRLLSDRFSAERPKGSFSTLEIQRTEQGDSAMYLCASSPVQVSGQTQYFGPGTRLLVL.

The chain employs TRBV19 and TRBJ2-5, with 9 bases matching TRBD2. From germline, CDR1 is LNHDA and CDR2 SQIVND (reference sequence). V gave up 2 bases and J gave up 2 bases; unmatched junction bases: 12. CDR3 length: 18 amino acids. The CDR3 sequence: CASSIIGVSGGDQETQYF. The DNA of the CDR3 is TGTGCCAGTAGTATAATTGGGGTTAGCGGGGGAGATCAAGAGACCCAGTACTTC. The full variable domain, rest sourced from reference TRBV19 and TRBJ2-5, is DGGITQSPKYLFRKEGQNVTLSCEQNLNHDAMYWYRQDPGQGLRLIYYSQIVNDFQKGDIAEGYSVSREKKESFPLTVTSAQKNPTAFYLCASSIIGVSGGDQETQYFGPGTRLLVL.

The chain carries TRBV7-8 and TRBJ1-5; the D gene is possibly TRBD1 (5 bases). The CDR3 has 17 amino acids. The V end lost 1 base, the J end lost 0 bases, and 13 bases lay between the germline ends. The germline V gene encodes CDR1 SGHVS and CDR2 FQNEAQ. The CDR3 protein is CASSLVWGRASNQPQHF. The CDR3 bases are TGTGCCAGCAGCTTAGTTTGGGGCAGGGCTAGCAATCAGCCCCAGCATTTT.

The chain has TRBV5-6 and TRBJ2-3; TRBD1 matches at 8 bases. J was trimmed by 4 bases and V by 4 bases; bases with no gene match: 8. Germline CDR1 SGHDT, CDR2 YYEEEE. There are 15 residues in the CDR3. This chain's CDR3 is CASSLYDRGADTQYF. The CDR3 DNA is TGTGCCAGCAGCCTCTATGACAGGGGAGCAGATACGCAGTATTTT.

This clone has more than one count but fewer than ten. This rearrangement joins TRBV11-2 to TRBJ2-7; 7 nucleotides agree with TRBD1. Per germline, CDR1 SGHAT and CDR2 FQNNGV. The CDR3 is 14 residues long. Trimming cost V 1 base and J 2 bases; bases outside gene matches: 2. CDR3 nucleotide sequence: TGTGCCAGCAGCTTAGCGCAGGGGGCCTACGAGCAGTACTTC. It yields the protein CASSLAQGAYEQYF.

V gene TRBV4-3 combines with J gene TRBJ2-5; 13 nucleotides line up with TRBD2. The CDR3 is 18 residues long. Per the germline V gene, CDR1 is LGHNA and CDR2 is YSLEER. With 2 bases clipped from V and 0 bases from J, the junction kept 6 bases outside the gene matches. Written as DNA, the CDR3 is TGCGCCAGCAGCCAAAGACTAGCGGGGGGATCGTACCAAGAGACCCAGTACTTC. It codes for CASSQRLAGGSYQETQYF.

V gene TRBV7-2 combines with J gene TRBJ1-4, with 11 positions matching TRBD1. CDR1 is SGHTA and CDR2 is FQGNSA in the germline V gene. The CDR3 contains 14 residues. Germline trimming cut 0 bases from V and 9 bases from J; bases unmatched to any gene: 0. The CDR3 is CASSLADRGQKLFF. The CDR3 DNA reads as TGTGCCAGCAGCTTAGCGGACAGGGGGCAAAAACTGTTTTTT.

The chain has TRBV19 and TRBJ1-5, with D maybe TRBD1 (5 bases). V was pared by 1 base and J by 2 bases, with 18 bases between. Germline CDR1 reads LNHDA; CDR2 reads SQIVND (reference sequence). This CDR3 contains 18 residues. CDR3 sequence reads: CASSIGGGGGFGNQPQHF. The CDR3 region has the DNA TGTGCCAGTAGTATAGGAGGAGGCGGGGGATTTGGCAATCAGCCCCAGCATTTT.

For the CDR3, the DNA is TGTGCCAGCAGCCTGAATGAAAAACTGTTTTTT. Protein: CASSLNEKLFF. The J gene is TRBJ1-4, the V gene TRBV6-6; D remains ambiguous. Per the germline V gene, CDR1 is MNHNY and CDR2 is SVGAGI (reference sequence). Trimming stripped 6 bases from V and 5 bases from J, with 4 bases between. The CDR3 length is 11 residues.

This chain links TRBV28 with TRBJ1-6, with TRBD1 identical over 8 bases. J was trimmed by 14 bases and V by 10 bases; bases with no gene match: 16. This CDR3 is 14 amino acids long. CDR1 MDHEN and CDR2 SYDVKM come from the germline V gene. CDR3: CATKVTGDILALHF. DNA of the CDR3: TGTGCCACCAAGGTGACAGGGGATATTCTAGCCCTCCACTTT.

This chain connects TRBV11-2 to TRBJ1-5; D remains ambiguous. CDR1 and CDR2 from the germline V gene are SGHAT and FQNNGV. The V end was cut by 1 base, the J end by 1 base, with 11 bases between. The CDR3 is 16 amino acids. In DNA form, the CDR3 reads TGTGCCAGCAGCTTAGTAGGAGCGGAAAGCAATCAGCCCCAGCATTTT. Amino acids: CASSLVGAESNQPQHF.

The chain joins TRBV6-6 to TRBJ1-1, with TRBD1 matching over 9 bases. The germline V gene has CDR1 MNHNY and CDR2 SVGAGI (reference sequence). The CDR3 consists of 16 residues. V was clipped by 8 bases and J by 0 bases; unmatched bases: 10. CDR3 in amino acids: CASDLQGAIMNTEAFF. The CDR3 DNA reads as TGTGCCAGCGATCTACAGGGGGCGATAATGAACACTGAAGCTTTCTTT.